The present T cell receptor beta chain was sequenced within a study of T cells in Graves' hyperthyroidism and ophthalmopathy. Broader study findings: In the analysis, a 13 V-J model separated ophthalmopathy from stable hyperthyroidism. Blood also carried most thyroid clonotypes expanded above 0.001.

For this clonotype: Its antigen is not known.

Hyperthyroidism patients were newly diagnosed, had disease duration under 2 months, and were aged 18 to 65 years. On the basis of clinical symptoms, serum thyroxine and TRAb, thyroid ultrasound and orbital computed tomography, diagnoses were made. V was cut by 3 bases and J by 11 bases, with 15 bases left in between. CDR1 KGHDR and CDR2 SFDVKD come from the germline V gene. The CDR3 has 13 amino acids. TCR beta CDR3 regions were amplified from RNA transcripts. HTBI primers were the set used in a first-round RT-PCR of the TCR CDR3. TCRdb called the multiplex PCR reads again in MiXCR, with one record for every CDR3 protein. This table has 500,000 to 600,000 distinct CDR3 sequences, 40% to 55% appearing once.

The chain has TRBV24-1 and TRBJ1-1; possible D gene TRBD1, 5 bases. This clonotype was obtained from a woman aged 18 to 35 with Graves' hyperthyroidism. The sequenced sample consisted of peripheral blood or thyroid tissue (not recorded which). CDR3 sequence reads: CATSDHRARGAFF. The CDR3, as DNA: TGTGCCACCAGTGATCATCGGGCCCGGGGGGCTTTCTTT.